The entry below describes one TCR beta chain. The antigen is not known. This sample was taken from a study of cytomegalovirus exposure and HLA in healthy donors. General study points: Earlier analysis found most TCR beta V segments productive about 87% or about 30% of the time. In a later analysis, a missense DCLRE1C variant was linked to TCR beta V- and J-gene trimming.

In germline, CDR1 is SGHDN, CDR2 FVKESK. V was trimmed by 4 bases and J by 7 bases, leaving 11 bases between them. The CDR3 spans 12 residues. It was with 60 Vbeta and 13 Jbeta primers that the PCR ran. Clones were read by immunoSEQ multiplex PCR, and TCRdb kept only the in-frame ones, dropping some. The sample records about 60,000 clones, 65% to 85% being singletons. Specimen: PBMCs. The sequence derives from a woman aged 25 to 45 in good health and CMV-seronegative. This sequence joins TRBV14 and TRBJ2-7; TRBD1 might be the D (6 bases). Here the CDR3 DNA reads TGTGCCAGCAGCCCCCCAGGGGAGGAGCAGTACTTC. The encoded protein is CASSPPGEEQYF.